This T cell receptor (beta chain) derives from a study of T-cell memory formation after mild COVID-19. For the study at large: Largely, TCR clusters stayed within a single donor. Points from the study as a whole: Second-wave clones that peaked on day 37 lacked confirmed SARS-CoV-2 specificity. The study detected some responding clones in pre-infection memory, suggesting cross-reactive memory joined. A balance of CD4 and CD8 characterized clones contracting day 15 to 85, whereas later expanders leaned CD4+.

Note on this clonotype: The antigen is undetermined.

Germline loops: CDR1 SGHRS, CDR2 YFSETQ. V was pared by 3 bases and J by 2 bases, with 8 bases of the junction left unmatched. The CDR3 covers 16 residues. Using its own MiXCR run on the 5' RACE reads, TCRdb lists one record per CDR3 protein. The sample has hundreds of thousands of distinct CDR3 sequences, roughly 18% seen once. The specimen was PBMCs or a T cell subset sorted from them (not recorded which). The chain is built from TRBV5-1 and TRBJ2-7; TRBD1 matches 10 bases. The sequence came from an adult woman who had mild COVID-19 (a few samples of this study predate the infection). Cell type and time point are not known. Written as DNA, the CDR3 is TGCGCCAGCAGCTACGCCGTAGGACAGGGGGCCTACGAGCAGTACTTC. Protein product: CASSYAVGQGAYEQYF.